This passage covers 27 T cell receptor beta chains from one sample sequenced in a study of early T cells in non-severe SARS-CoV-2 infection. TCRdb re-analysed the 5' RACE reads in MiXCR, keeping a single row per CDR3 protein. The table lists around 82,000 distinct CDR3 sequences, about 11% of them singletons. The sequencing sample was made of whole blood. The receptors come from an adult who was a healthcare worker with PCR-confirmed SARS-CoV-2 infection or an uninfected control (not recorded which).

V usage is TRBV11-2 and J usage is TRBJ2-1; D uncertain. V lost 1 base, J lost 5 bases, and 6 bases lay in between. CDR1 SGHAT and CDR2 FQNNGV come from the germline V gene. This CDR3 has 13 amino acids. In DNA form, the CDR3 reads TGTGCCAGCAGCTTAGTAGTCCACAATGAGCAGTTCTTC. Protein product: CASSLVVHNEQFF.

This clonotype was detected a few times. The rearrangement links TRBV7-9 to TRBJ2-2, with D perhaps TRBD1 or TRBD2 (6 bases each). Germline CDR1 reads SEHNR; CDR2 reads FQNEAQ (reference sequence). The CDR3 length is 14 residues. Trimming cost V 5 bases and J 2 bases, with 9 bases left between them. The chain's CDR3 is CASSGGPNTGELFF. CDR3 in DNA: TGTGCCAGCAGCGGGGGGCCAAACACCGGGGAGCTGTTTTTT.

CDR3 loop: CASSFGQEGQPQHF. CDR3 in DNA: TGTGCCAGCAGCTTCGGACAGGAGGGGCAGCCCCAGCATTTT. This rearrangement joins TRBV5-6 to TRBJ1-5; TRBD1 aligns across 7 bases. The ends lost 2 bases at V and 7 bases at J; junction bases unmatched: 6. CDR1 and CDR2 (germline): SGHDT, YYEEEE. The CDR3 runs to 14 residues.

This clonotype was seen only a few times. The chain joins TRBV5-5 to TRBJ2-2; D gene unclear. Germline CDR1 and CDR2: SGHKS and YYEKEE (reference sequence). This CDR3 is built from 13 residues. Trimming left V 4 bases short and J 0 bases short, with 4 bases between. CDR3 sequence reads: CASSRTNTGELFF. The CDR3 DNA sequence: TGTGCCAGCAGCCGCACGAACACCGGGGAGCTGTTTTTT.

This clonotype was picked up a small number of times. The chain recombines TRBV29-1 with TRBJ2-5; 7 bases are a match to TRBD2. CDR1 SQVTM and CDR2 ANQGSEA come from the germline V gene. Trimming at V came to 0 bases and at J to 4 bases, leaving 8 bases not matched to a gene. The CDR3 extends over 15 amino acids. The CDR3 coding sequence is TGCAGCGTTGAAGAGCCGCGGGGGAACCGAGAGACCCAGTACTTC. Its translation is CSVEEPRGNRETQYF.

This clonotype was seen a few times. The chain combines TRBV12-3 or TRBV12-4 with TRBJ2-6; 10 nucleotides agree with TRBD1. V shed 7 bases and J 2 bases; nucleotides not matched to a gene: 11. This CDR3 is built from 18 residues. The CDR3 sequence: CASTIWGQGIAGANVLTF. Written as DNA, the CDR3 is TGTGCCAGCACCATTTGGGGACAGGGGATCGCTGGGGCCAACGTCCTGACTTTC.

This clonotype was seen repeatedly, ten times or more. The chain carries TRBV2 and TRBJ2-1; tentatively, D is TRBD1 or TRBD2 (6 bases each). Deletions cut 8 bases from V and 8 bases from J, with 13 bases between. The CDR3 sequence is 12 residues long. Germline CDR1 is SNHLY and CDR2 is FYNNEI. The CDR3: CASLRGTYEQFF. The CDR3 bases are TGTGCCAGCCTCCGGGGGACATATGAGCAGTTCTTC.

The CDR3 protein is CASWSAGENTEAFF. The CDR3 DNA sequence: TGTGCCAGCTGGTCGGCCGGGGAGAACACTGAAGCTTTCTTT. The V gene is TRBV6-6, the J gene TRBJ1-1; D not resolved. V was trimmed by 8 bases and J by 1 base, leaving 14 bases between them. Germline V gene data show CDR1 as MNHNY and CDR2 as SVGAGI (reference sequence). The CDR3 spans 14 residues.

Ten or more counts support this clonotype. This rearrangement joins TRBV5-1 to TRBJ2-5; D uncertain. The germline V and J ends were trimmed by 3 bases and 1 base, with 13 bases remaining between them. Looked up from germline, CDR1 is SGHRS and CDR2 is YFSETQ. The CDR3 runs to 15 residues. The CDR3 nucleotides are TGCGCCAGCAGCTCCAGGATAACTGTCCAAGAGACCCAGTACTTC. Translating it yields CASSSRITVQETQYF. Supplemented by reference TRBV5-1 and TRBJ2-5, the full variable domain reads KAGVTQTPRYLIKTRGQQVTLSCSPISGHRSVSWYQQTPGQGLQFLFEYFSETQRNKGNFPGRFSGRQFSNSRSEMNVSTLELGDSALYLCASSSRITVQETQYFGPGTRLLVL.

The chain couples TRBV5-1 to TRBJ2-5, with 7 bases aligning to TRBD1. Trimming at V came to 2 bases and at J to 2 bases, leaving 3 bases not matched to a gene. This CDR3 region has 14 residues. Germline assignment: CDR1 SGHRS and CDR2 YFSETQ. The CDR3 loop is CASSLPGQQETQYF. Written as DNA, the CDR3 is TGCGCCAGCAGCTTACCGGGACAGCAAGAGACCCAGTACTTC.

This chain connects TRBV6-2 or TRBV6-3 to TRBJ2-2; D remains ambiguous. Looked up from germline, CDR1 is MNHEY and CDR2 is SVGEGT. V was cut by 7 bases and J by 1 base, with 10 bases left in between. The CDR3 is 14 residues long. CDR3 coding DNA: TGTGCCAGCACCCAGTGGCTGAACACCGGGGAGCTGTTTTTT. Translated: CASTQWLNTGELFF.

The CDR3 DNA follows: TGTGCCAGCAGCTGGGGGGGGCAATCGGCGGAGTATTTT. Protein: CASSWGGQSAEYF. The chain couples TRBV7-2 to TRBJ2-3; tentatively, D is TRBD2 (7 bases). The CDR3 totals 13 residues. V lost 4 bases and J lost 13, with 18 bases in between. The germline gives CDR1 SGHTA, CDR2 FQGNSA.

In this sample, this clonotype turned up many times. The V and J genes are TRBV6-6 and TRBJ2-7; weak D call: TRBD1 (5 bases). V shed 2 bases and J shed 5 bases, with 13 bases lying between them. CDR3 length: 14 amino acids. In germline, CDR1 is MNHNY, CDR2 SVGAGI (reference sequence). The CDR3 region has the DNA TGTGCCAGCAGTTACGGGCAGGGTGGGAACGAGCAGTACTTC. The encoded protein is CASSYGQGGNEQYF.

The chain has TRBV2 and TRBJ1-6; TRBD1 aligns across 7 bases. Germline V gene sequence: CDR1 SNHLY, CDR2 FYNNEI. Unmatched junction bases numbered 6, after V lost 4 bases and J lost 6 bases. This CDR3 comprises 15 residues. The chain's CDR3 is CASSARGQSNSPLHF. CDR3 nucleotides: TGTGCCAGCAGTGCCCGGGGACAGTCTAATTCACCCCTCCACTTT. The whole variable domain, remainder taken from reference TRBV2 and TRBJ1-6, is EPEVTQTPSHQVTQMGQEVILRCVPISNHLYFYWYRQILGQKVEFLVSFYNNEISEKSEIFDDQFSVERPDGSNFTLKIRSTKLEDSAMYFCASSARGQSNSPLHFGNGTRLTVT.

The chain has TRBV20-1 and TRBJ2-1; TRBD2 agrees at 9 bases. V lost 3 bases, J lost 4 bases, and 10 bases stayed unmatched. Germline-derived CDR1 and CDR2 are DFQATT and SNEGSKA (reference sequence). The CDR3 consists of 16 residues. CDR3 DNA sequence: TGCAGTGCTAGGGGGATAGCGGGGGAGCAATACAATGAGCAGTTCTTC. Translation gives CSARGIAGEQYNEQFF.

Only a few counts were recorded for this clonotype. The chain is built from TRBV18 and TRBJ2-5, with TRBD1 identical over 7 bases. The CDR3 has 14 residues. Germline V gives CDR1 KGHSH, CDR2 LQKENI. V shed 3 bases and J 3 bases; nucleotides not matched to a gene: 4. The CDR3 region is CASSPVTGEETQYF. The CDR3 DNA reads TGTGCCAGCTCACCTGTCACAGGGGAAGAGACCCAGTACTTC.

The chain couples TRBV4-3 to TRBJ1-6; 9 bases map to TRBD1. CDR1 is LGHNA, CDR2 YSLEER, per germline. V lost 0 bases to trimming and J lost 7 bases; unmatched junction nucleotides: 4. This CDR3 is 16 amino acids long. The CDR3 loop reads CASSQDQGQGNSPLHF. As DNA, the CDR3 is TGCGCCAGCAGCCAAGATCAGGGACAGGGCAATTCACCCCTCCACTTT.

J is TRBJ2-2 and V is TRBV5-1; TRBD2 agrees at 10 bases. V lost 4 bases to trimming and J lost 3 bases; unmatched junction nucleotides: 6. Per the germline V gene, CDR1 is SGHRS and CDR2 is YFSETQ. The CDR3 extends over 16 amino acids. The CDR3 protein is CASSLGLAAYTGELFF. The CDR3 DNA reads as TGCGCCAGCAGCCTTGGACTAGCGGCCTACACCGGGGAGCTGTTTTTT.

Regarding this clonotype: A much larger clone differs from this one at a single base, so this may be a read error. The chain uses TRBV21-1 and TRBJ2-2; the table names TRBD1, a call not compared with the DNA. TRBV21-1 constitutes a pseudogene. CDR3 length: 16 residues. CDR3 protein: CGSSSIGQGYTGELFF. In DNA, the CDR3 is TGTGGCAGCAGCTCGATAGGCCAGGGTTACACCGGGGAGCTGTTTTTT.

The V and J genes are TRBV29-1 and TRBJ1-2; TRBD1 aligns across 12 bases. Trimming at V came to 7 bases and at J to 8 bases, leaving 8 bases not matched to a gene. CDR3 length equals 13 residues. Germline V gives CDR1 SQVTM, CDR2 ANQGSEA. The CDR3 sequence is CSAMGQGARGYTF. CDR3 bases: TGCAGCGCCATGGGACAGGGGGCGCGGGGCTACACCTTC.

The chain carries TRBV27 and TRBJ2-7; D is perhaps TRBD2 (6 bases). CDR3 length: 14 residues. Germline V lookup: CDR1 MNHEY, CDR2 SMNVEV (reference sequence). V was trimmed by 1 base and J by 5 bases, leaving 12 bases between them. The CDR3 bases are TGTGCCAGCAGTTTATTGGCACGGAGGGACGAGCAGTACTTC. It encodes CASSLLARRDEQYF.

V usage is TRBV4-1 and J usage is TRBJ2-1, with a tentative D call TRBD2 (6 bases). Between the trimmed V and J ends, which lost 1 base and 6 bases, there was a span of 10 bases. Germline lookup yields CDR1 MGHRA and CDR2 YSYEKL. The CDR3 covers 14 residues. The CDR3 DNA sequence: TGCGCCAGCAGCCAAGTGGGACTCCTCAATGAGCAGTTCTTC. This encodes CASSQVGLLNEQFF.

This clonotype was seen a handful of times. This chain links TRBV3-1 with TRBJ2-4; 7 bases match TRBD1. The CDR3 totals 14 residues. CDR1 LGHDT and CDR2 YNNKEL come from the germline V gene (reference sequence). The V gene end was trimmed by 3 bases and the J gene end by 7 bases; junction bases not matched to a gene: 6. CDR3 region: CASSQGQNPNIQYF. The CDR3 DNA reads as TGTGCCAGCAGCCAGGGACAGAATCCTAACATTCAGTACTTC.

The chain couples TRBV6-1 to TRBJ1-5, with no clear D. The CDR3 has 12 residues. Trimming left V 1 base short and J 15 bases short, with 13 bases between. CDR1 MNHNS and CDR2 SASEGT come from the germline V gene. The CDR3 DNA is TGTGCCAGCAGTGAAGGCGGCTCTCGACTGCATTTT. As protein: CASSEGGSRLHF.

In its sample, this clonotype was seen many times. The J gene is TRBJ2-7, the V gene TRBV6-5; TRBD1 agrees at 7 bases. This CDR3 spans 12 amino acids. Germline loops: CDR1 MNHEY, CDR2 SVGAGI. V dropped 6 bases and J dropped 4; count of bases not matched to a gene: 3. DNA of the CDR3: TGTGCCAGCAGCAAGGACAGGTACGAGCAGTACTTC. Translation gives CASSKDRYEQYF.

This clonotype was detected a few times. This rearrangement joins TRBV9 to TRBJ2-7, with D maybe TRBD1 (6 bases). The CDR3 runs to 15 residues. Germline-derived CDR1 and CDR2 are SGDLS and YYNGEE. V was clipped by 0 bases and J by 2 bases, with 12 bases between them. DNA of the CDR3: TGTGCCAGCAGCGTAGGGCAGGGGCAAACCTACGAGCAGTACTTC. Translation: CASSVGQGQTYEQYF. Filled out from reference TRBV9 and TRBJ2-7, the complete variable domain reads DSGVTQTPKHLITATGQRVTLRCSPRSGDLSVYWYQQSLDQGLQFLIQYYNGEERAKGNILERFSAQQFPDLHSELNLSSLELGDSALYFCASSVGQGQTYEQYFGPGTRLTVT.

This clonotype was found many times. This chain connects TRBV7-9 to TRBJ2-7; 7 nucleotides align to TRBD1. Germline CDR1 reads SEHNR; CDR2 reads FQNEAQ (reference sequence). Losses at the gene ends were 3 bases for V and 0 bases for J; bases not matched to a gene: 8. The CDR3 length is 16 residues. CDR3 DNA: TGTGCCAGCAGCTTGGCCCGGGGACAGCTCTCCTACGAGCAGTACTTC. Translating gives CASSLARGQLSYEQYF.